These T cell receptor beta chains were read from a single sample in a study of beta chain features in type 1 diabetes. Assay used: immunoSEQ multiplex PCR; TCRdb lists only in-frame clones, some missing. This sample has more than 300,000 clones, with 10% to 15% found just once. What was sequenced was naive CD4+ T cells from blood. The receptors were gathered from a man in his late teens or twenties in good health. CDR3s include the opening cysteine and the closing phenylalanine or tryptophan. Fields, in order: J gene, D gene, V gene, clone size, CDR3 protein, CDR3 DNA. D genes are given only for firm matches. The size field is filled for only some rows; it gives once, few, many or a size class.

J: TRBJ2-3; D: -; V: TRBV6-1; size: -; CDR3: CASSLSRTTDTQYF; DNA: TGTGCCAGCAGCCTATCACGCACCACAGATACGCAGTATTTT
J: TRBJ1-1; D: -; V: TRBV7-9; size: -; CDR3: CASSLLDRGNTEAFF; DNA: TGTGCCAGCAGCTTGCTAGACCGCGGGAACACTGAAGCTTTCTTT
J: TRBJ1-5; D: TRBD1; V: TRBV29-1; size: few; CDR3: CSVGTDNQPQHF; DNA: TGCAGCGTGGGGACAGACAATCAGCCCCAGCATTTT
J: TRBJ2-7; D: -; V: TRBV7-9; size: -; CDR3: CASSLLRSGYYEQYF; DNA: TGTGCCAGCAGCTTATTAAGGAGCGGCTACTACGAGCAGTACTTC
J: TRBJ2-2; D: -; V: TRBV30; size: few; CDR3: CAWSVGYTGELFF; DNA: TGTGCCTGGAGTGTGGGCTACACCGGGGAGCTGTTTTTT
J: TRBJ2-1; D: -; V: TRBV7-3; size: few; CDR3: CASSLTSGGNEQFF; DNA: TGTGCCAGCAGCTTAACCTCGGGTGGCAATGAGCAGTTCTTC
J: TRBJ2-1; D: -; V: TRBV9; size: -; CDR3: CASSVQGGYNEQFF; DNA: TGTGCCAGCAGCGTGCAGGGAGGCTACAATGAGCAGTTCTTC
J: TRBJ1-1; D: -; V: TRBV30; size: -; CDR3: CAWSVGGRAFF; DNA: TGTGCCTGGAGTGTAGGGGGTCGAGCTTTCTTT
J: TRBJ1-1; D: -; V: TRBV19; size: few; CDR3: CASSLQTSTGNTEAFF; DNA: TGTGCCAGTAGCCTACAAACTTCGACTGGAAACACTGAAGCTTTCTTT
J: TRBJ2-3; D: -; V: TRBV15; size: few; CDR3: CATSRDQGSTDTQYF; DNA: TGTGCCACCAGCAGAGACCAGGGGAGCACAGATACGCAGTATTTT
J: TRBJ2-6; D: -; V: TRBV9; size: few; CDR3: CASSVLGANVLTF; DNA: TGTGCCAGCAGCGTATTAGGGGCCAACGTCCTGACTTTC
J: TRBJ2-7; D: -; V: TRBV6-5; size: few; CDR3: CASSYLRTHGYEQYF; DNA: TGTGCCAGCAGTTACTTGAGGACACACGGCTACGAGCAGTACTTC
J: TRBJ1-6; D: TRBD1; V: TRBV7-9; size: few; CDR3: CASSSDRMNSPLHF; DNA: TGTGCCAGCAGCTCGGACAGGATGAATTCACCCCTCCACTTT
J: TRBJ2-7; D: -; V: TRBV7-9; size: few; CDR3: CASSPPAGRYEQYF; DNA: TGTGCCAGCAGCCCCCCCGCAGGCCGCTACGAGCAGTACTTC
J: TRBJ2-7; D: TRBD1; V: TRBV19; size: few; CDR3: CASKPGQGNLEQYF; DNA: TGTGCCAGCAAACCGGGACAGGGGAACCTCGAGCAGTACTTC
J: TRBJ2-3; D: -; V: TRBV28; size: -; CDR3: CASSPAGARTDTQYF; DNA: TGTGCCAGCAGCCCCGCAGGGGCCCGCACAGATACGCAGTATTTT
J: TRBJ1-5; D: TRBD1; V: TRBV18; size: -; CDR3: CASSPDREDQPQHF; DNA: TGTGCCAGCTCGCCTGACAGGGAGGATCAGCCCCAGCATTTT
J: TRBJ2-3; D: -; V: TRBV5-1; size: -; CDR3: CASKWSGYTDTQYF; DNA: TGCGCCAGCAAGTGGAGCGGGTACACAGATACGCAGTATTTT
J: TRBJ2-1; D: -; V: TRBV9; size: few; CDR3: CASSVRGSNEQFF; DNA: TGTGCCAGCAGCGTCAGGGGAAGTAATGAGCAGTTCTTC
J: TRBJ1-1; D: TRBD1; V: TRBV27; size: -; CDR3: CASRGQGVWNTEAFF; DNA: TGTGCCAGCAGGGGACAGGGCGTTTGGAACACTGAAGCTTTCTTT
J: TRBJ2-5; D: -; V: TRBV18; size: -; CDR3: CASSPQETSTQIETQYF; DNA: TGTGCCAGCTCACCACAGGAGACTAGTACTCAGATTGAGACCCAGTACTTC
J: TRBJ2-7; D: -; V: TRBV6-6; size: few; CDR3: CASSRGHLYEQYF; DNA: TGTGCCAGCAGTAGGGGACACCTCTACGAGCAGTACTTC
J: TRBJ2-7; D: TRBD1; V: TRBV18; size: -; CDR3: CASLGQGTTYEQYF; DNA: TGTGCCAGCCTGGGACAGGGGACAACCTACGAGCAGTACTTC
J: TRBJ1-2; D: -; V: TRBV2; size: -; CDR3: CASSDFWGVSYGYTF; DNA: TGTGCCAGCAGTGATTTTTGGGGGGTCAGCTATGGCTACACCTTC
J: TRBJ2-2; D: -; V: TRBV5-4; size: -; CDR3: CASSLGQVTNTGELFF; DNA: TGTGCCAGCAGCTTGGGGCAGGTAACGAACACCGGGGAGCTGTTTTTT
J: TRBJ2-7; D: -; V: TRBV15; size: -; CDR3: CATSRVSSDEQYF; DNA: TGTGCCACCAGCAGAGTATCCTCGGACGAGCAGTACTTC
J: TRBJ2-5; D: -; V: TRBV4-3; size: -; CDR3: CASSQTRGAVMGETQYF; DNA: TGCGCCAGCAGCCAAACCCGCGGGGCTGTCATGGGAGAGACCCAGTACTTC
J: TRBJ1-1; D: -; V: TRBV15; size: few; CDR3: CATSRNTGRTEAFF; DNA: TGTGCCACCAGCAGAAATACAGGGCGCACTGAAGCTTTCTTT
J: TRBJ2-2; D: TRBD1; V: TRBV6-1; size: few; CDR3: CASSEATGAGELFF; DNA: TGTGCCAGCAGTGAAGCGACAGGGGCCGGGGAGCTGTTTTTT
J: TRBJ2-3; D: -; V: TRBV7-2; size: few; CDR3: CASSFAGAGEDTQYF; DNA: TGTGCCAGCAGCTTTGCGGGGGCCGGGGAAGATACGCAGTATTTT
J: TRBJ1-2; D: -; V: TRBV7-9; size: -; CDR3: CASYSLRGLNYGYTF; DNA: TGTGCCAGCTACTCCCTTCGCGGTCTCAACTATGGCTACACCTTC
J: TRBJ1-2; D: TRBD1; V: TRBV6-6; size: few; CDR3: CAANRDRNYGYTF; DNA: TGTGCCGCCAACCGGGACAGAAACTATGGCTACACCTTC
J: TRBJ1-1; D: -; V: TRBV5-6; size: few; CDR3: CASRPAGRGTEAFF; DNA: TGTGCCAGCAGGCCGGCCGGGCGGGGGACTGAAGCTTTCTTT
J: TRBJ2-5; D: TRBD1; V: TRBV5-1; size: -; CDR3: CASMKGARLDGQETQYF; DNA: TGCGCCAGCATGAAGGGGGCGAGACTTGACGGGCAAGAGACCCAGTACTTC
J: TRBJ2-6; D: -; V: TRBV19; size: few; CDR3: CASSIVRSSGANVLTF; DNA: TGTGCCAGTAGTATCGTCAGAAGCTCTGGGGCCAACGTCCTGACTTTC
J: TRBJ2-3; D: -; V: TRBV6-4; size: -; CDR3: CASSDEITDTQYF; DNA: TGTGCCAGCAGTGACGAGATCACAGATACGCAGTATTTT
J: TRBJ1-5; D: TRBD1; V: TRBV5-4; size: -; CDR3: CASSLGTGRGVDQPQHF; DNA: TGTGCCAGCAGCTTGGGGACAGGGAGAGGTGTGGATCAGCCCCAGCATTTT
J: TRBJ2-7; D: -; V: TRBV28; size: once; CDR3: CASKGGTTRTYEQYF; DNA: TGTGCCAGCAAGGGGGGGACAACTCGGACCTACGAGCAGTACTTC
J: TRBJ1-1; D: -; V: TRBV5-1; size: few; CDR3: CASSLALTLREAFF; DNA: TGCGCCAGCAGCTTGGCCCTGACTTTGCGTGAAGCTTTCTTT
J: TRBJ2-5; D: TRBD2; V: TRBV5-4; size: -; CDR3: CASSRAGGYQETQYF; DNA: TGTGCCAGCAGTCGAGCGGGGGGATACCAAGAGACCCAGTACTTC
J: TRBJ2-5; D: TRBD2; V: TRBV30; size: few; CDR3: CAWSHGGAEETQYF; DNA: TGTGCCTGGAGCCACGGGGGGGCTGAGGAGACCCAGTACTTC
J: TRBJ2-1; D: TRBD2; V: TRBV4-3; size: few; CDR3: CASSPLGLAYNEQFF; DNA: TGCGCCAGCAGCCCCCTCGGACTAGCTTACAATGAGCAGTTCTTC
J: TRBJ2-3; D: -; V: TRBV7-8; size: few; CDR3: CASVQGLTDTQYF; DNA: TGTGCCAGCGTCCAGGGTCTCACAGATACGCAGTATTTT
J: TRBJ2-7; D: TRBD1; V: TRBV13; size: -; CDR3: CASSLGGRGLYEQYF; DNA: TGTGCCAGCAGCTTAGGTGGCAGGGGGCTTTACGAGCAGTACTTC
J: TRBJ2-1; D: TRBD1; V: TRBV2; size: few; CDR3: CASTIPGGENEQFF; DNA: TGTGCCAGCACTATCCCAGGGGGCGAGAATGAGCAGTTCTTC
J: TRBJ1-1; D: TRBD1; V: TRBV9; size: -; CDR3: CASSQTGANTEAFF; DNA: TGTGCCAGCAGCCAGACAGGGGCGAACACTGAAGCTTTCTTT
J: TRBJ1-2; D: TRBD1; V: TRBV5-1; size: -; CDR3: CASGPTGTGVGYTF; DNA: TGCGCCAGCGGCCCAACCGGGACAGGGGTAGGCTACACCTTC
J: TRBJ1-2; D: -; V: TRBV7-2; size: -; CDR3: CASSPAQAGVYGYTF; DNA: TGTGCCAGCAGCCCGGCCCAGGCAGGGGTCTATGGCTACACCTTC